The 8 T cell receptor beta chains presented below share a single source sample, sequenced in a study of blood T cells in healthy people across ages. PCR was performed a second time for about 7 to 11 cycles using a sample-barcoded 5' primer and a J-beta primer mix. In TCRdb, the 5' RACE reads were re-called with MiXCR into one record per CDR3 protein. Here the sample spans roughly 550,000 distinct CDR3 sequences, around 24% being singletons. These data also featured in a second study, about T cells of mothers and their children.

The sample comprised blood. The receptors come from a boy aged 10-17 years in good health.

The chain uses TRBV7-9 and TRBJ1-5; possible D gene TRBD1, 5 bases. Trimming took off 3 bases at V and 0 bases at J, with 9 bases between the two ends. CDR3 length: 15 residues. Germline CDR1 and CDR2: SEHNR and FQNEAQ (reference sequence). CDR3 nucleotides: TGTGCCAGCAGCTTGGGACGGTATAGCAATCAGCCCCAGCATTTT. Protein: CASSLGRYSNQPQHF. The entire variable domain, with the rest obtained from reference TRBV7-9 and TRBJ1-5, is as follows: DTGVSQNPRHKITKRGQNVTFRCDPISEHNRLYWYRQTLGQGPEFLTYFQNEAQLEKSRLLSDRFSAERPKGSFSTLEIQRTEQGDSAMYLCASSLGRYSNQPQHFGDGTRLSIL.

A remark on this clonotype: Mismatch with germline at one junction end may stem from a read error. The chain uses TRBV9 and TRBJ1-4; D not resolved. Germline values: CDR1 SGDLS, CDR2 YYNGEE. CDR3 length: 15 amino acids. The CDR3: CASSPTSGFAEKQFF. In DNA, the CDR3 is TGTGCCAGCAGCCCAACATCGGGATTCGCTGAAAAACAGTTTTTT.

The rearrangement links TRBV7-2 to TRBJ2-7; possibly TRBD1 for D (5 bases). This CDR3 is built from 15 residues. CDR1 and CDR2 from the germline V gene are SGHTA and FQGNSA. Trimming stripped 1 base from V and 0 bases from J, with 10 bases between. CDR3 sequence: CASSLDQGSSYEQYF. In DNA form, the CDR3 reads TGTGCCAGCAGCTTAGACCAGGGTAGCTCCTACGAGCAGTACTTC.

This clonotype occurred a few times. The chain has TRBV3-1 and TRBJ2-5; D remains ambiguous. In germline, CDR1 is LGHDT, CDR2 YNNKEL (reference sequence). The length of the CDR3 is 14 residues. Trimming removed 0 bases from V and 2 bases from J, with 7 bases in between. The CDR3 DNA reads as TGTGCCAGCAGCCAAGATTACGAGCAAGAGACCCAGTACTTC. Translation: CASSQDYEQETQYF.

This clonotype was seen a handful of times. The chain has TRBV6-2 or TRBV6-3 and TRBJ2-1; 8 bases match TRBD1. Germline V lookup: CDR1 MNHEY, CDR2 SVGEGT. This CDR3 is built from 13 residues. V lost 8 bases to trimming and J lost 3 bases; unmatched junction nucleotides: 3. The CDR3 bases are TGTGCCAGCCAGACAGGGGACTACAATGAGCAGTTCTTC. Protein product: CASQTGDYNEQFF.

This clonotype occurred a few times. The chain carries TRBV6-2 or TRBV6-3 and TRBJ1-5; D is unresolved. Trimming cost V 0 bases and J 6 bases, with 15 bases left between them. Germline assignment: CDR1 MNHEY and CDR2 SVGEGT. The CDR3 extends over 16 amino acids. This CDR3 is CASSYSLRSRRQPQHF. In DNA form, the CDR3 reads TGTGCCAGCAGTTACTCTTTACGATCGAGGCGTCAGCCCCAGCATTTT.

The chain uses TRBV28 and TRBJ2-4; TRBD1 aligns across 11 bases. CDR1 and CDR2 from the germline V gene are MDHEN and SYDVKM. Trimming removed 6 bases from V and 2 bases from J; junction bases left unmatched: 18. The CDR3 extends over 20 amino acids. The CDR3: CASREVRGPDRGRPKNIQYF. CDR3 DNA: TGTGCCAGCAGGGAGGTACGGGGACCGGACAGGGGGCGTCCCAAAAACATTCAGTACTTC. Filled out from reference TRBV28 and TRBJ2-4, the complete variable domain reads DVKVTQSSRYLVKRTGEKVFLECVQDMDHENMFWYRQDPGLGLRLIYFSYDVKMKEKGDIPEGYSVSREKKERFSLILESASTNQTSMYLCASREVRGPDRGRPKNIQYFGAGTRLSVL.

This clonotype was seen a handful of times. This chain connects TRBV25-1 to TRBJ2-3; D is possibly TRBD2 (5 bases). This CDR3 has 15 amino acids. Germline assignment: CDR1 MGHDK and CDR2 SYGVNS. The V end was cut by 4 bases, the J end by 6 bases, with 17 bases between. Here the CDR3 DNA reads TGTGCCAGCAGTGGACCAGGCGTTCCGGGGGATACGCAGTATTTT. It yields the protein CASSGPGVPGDTQYF.